The 14 T cell receptor beta chains reported below all come from one sample, sequenced in a study of patients and donors after allogeneic stem cell transplantation. MiXCR, run by TCRdb on the RT-PCR reads, gives a single entry per CDR3 protein. Here the sample spans approximately 250,000 distinct CDR3 sequences, 14% being singletons. Sequencing was performed on blood, either unsorted or a sorted T cell fraction (not recorded which). These receptors were obtained from a human donor who was either an allogeneic HSCT recipient or a stem cell or donor lymphocyte infusion donor (not recorded which). It is not recorded whose cells these are; they may come from a transplant donor.

This clonotype has more than one count but fewer than ten. The chain combines TRBV18 with TRBJ1-1; 9 positions match TRBD1. CDR1 is KGHSH and CDR2 is LQKENI in the germline V gene. CDR3 size: 15 residues. V shed 2 bases, J shed 7 bases, and the junction held 8 bases outside the gene matches. CDR3 bases: TGTGCCAGCTCACCAGACAGGGGGTCAAGACTTGAAGCTTTCTTT. Encoded protein: CASSPDRGSRLEAFF.

The chain uses TRBV20-1 and TRBJ1-6; maybe TRBD1 (6 bases). The V end was cut by 1 base, the J end by 8 bases, with 12 bases between. This CDR3 spans 14 amino acids. Germline CDR1 and CDR2: DFQATT and SNEGSKA (reference sequence). This CDR3 is CSARGTVRDSPLHF. In nucleotides, the CDR3 is TGCAGTGCTAGAGGGACAGTTAGGGATTCACCCCTCCACTTT.

This clonotype has only a few counts. This chain connects TRBV20-1 to TRBJ2-5; 9 bases map to TRBD2. V dropped 2 bases and J dropped 0; count of bases not matched to a gene: 4. The CDR3 length is 15 residues. Germline CDR1 reads DFQATT; CDR2 reads SNEGSKA (reference sequence). This CDR3 is CSARIPSGNQETQYF. Here the CDR3 DNA reads TGCAGTGCTAGAATCCCTAGCGGGAACCAAGAGACCCAGTACTTC.

This clonotype was detected many times. The V call is TRBV21-1, the J call TRBJ2-5; TRBD1 was called by the table and not checked on the DNA. TRBV21-1 is a documented pseudogene. The CDR3 loop spans 17 amino acids. CDR3 bases: TGTGCCAGCAGCAAATCCCCCCGGGCAGGGGTTTTTGAGACCCAGTACTTC. Protein product: CASSKSPRAGVFETQYF.

This clonotype was seen more than once but under ten times. This sequence joins TRBV2 and TRBJ2-3; D is perhaps TRBD1 or TRBD2 (6 bases each). Trimming cost V 6 bases and J 4 bases, with 17 bases left between them. The CDR3 spans 15 residues. CDR1 is SNHLY, CDR2 FYNNEI, per germline. The CDR3 nucleotides are TGTGCCAGCAGAGCGTCCCGGGGGCCGGCAGATACGCAGTATTTT. Protein: CASRASRGPADTQYF.

This clonotype has a handful of counts. The V gene is TRBV20-1, the J gene TRBJ1-2; D gene ambiguous. The CDR3 runs to 13 residues. Trimming shortened V by 8 bases and J by 6 bases, and 19 bases separated the two germline ends. CDR1 and CDR2 from the germline V gene are DFQATT and SNEGSKA (reference sequence). For the CDR3, the DNA is TGCAGTTTATTTGCCCCGGCCAGGAATGGCTACACCTTC. This translates into CSLFAPARNGYTF.

This clonotype was counted between two and nine times. V gene TRBV30 combines with J gene TRBJ1-5; 9 bases line up with TRBD1. The CDR3 totals 15 residues. From germline, CDR1 is GTSNPN and CDR2 SVGIG (reference sequence). With V trimmed by 4 bases and J by 6 bases, 10 bases remained unmatched. The CDR3 sequence: CAWTPGTGFGQPQHF. Written as DNA, the CDR3 is TGTGCCTGGACCCCAGGGACAGGGTTTGGTCAGCCCCAGCATTTT.

This clonotype was observed a few times. CDR3 sequence reads: CASSQIARITEAFF. CDR3 coding DNA: TGCGCCAGCAGCCAGATAGCCCGGATTACTGAAGCTTTCTTT. The chain recombines TRBV4-1 with TRBJ1-1; D is unclear. The CDR3 contains 14 residues. Between the trimmed V and J ends, which lost 3 bases and 5 bases, there was a span of 13 bases. CDR1 MGHRA and CDR2 YSYEKL come from the germline V gene.

The chain links TRBV7-8 to TRBJ2-7, with D uncertain. This CDR3 has 13 residues. Trimming took 10 bases from V and 5 from J, leaving 18 bases between them. Germline loops: CDR1 SGHVS, CDR2 FQNEAQ. CDR3 in amino acids: CANKKPNSDEQYF. The CDR3 DNA follows: TGTGCCAACAAGAAACCCAATTCGGACGAGCAGTACTTC. Complete variable domain (other parts from reference TRBV7-8 and TRBJ2-7): GAGVSQSPRYKVAKRGQDVALRCDPISGHVSLFWYQQALGQGPEFLTYFQNEAQLDKSGLPSDRFFAERPEGSVSTLKIQRTQQEDSAVYLCANKKPNSDEQYFGPGTRLTVT.

This chain joins TRBV30 and TRBJ2-5; D gene ambiguous. Trimming removed 1 base from V and 3 bases from J, with 0 bases in between. The CDR3 runs to 10 residues. Germline loops: CDR1 GTSNPN, CDR2 SVGIG (reference sequence). DNA for the CDR3: TGTGCCTGGAGTGAAGAGACCCAGTACTTC. Encoded protein: CAWSEETQYF. Complete variable domain (other parts from reference TRBV30 and TRBJ2-5): SQTIHQWPATLVQPVGSPLSLECTVEGTSNPNLYWYRQAAGRGLQLLFYSVGIGQISSEVPQNLSASRPQDRQFILSSKKLLLSDSGFYLCAWSEETQYFGPGTRLLVL.

By share, this clonotype ranks as medium-sized. The rearrangement links TRBV29-1 to TRBJ2-5; 9 positions agree with TRBD1. The CDR3 is 15 amino acids. In germline, CDR1 is SQVTM, CDR2 ANQGSEA. Trimming at V came to 0 bases and at J to 2 bases, leaving 4 bases not matched to a gene. The DNA for the CDR3 is TGCAGCGTTGAAGAAGGGACAGGGAGGCAAGAGACCCAGTACTTC. This codes for CSVEEGTGRQETQYF.

The chain uses TRBV5-1 and TRBJ2-1; 7 bases are a match to TRBD2. The CDR3 runs 15 residues. Trimming removed 4 bases from V and 2 bases from J; junction bases left unmatched: 6. Germline CDR1 SGHRS, CDR2 YFSETQ. This CDR3 reads CASSLTAGTYNEQFF. The CDR3 nucleotides are TGCGCCAGCAGCCTGACAGCGGGAACCTACAATGAGCAGTTCTTC.

Many counts were recorded for this clonotype. J is TRBJ2-4 and V is TRBV18, with 8 bases identical to TRBD2. This CDR3 region has 16 residues. Germline V CDR1 and CDR2: KGHSH, LQKENI. V trimming: 0 bases; J trimming: 9 bases; junction bases outside the gene matches: 10. For the CDR3, the DNA is TGTGCCAGCTCACCACCGGGGAGCGGGAGTTTGGGCATTCAGTACTTC. It translates to CASSPPGSGSLGIQYF.

The chain recombines TRBV4-3 with TRBJ2-3; D call uncertain. Trimming left V 3 bases short and J 3 bases short, with 10 bases between. Germline V gene data show CDR1 as LGHNA and CDR2 as YSLEER. CDR3 size: 14 residues. CDR3 loop: CASSHSYRTDTQYF. DNA of the CDR3: TGCGCCAGCAGCCATAGTTACCGGACAGATACGCAGTATTTT.